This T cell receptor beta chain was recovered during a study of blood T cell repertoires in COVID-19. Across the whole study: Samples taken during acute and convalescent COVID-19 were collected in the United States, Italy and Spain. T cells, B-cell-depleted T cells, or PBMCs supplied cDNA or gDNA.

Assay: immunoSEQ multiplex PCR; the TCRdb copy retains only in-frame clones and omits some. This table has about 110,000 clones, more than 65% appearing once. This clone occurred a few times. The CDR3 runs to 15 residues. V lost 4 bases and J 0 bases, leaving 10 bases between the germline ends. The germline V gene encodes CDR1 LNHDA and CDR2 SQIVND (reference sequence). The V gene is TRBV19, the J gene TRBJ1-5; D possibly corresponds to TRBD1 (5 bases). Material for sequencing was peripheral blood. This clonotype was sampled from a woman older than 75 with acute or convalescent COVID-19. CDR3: CASSRDSYSNQPQHF. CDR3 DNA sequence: TGTGCCAGTAGTAGAGACAGTTATAGCAATCAGCCCCAGCATTTT.